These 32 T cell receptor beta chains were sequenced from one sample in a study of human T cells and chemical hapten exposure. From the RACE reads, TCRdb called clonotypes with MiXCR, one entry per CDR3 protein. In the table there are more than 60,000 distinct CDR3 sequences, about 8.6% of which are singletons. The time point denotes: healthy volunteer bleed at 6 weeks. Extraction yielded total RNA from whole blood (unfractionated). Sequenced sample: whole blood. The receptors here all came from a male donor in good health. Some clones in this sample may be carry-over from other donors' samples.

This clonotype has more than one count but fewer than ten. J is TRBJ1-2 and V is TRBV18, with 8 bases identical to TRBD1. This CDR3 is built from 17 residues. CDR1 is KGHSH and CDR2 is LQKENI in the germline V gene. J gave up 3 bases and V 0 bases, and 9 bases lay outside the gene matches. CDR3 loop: CASSPPLGQGEDYGYTF. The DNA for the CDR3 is TGTGCCAGCTCACCACCCCTCGGACAGGGAGAGGACTATGGCTACACCTTC.

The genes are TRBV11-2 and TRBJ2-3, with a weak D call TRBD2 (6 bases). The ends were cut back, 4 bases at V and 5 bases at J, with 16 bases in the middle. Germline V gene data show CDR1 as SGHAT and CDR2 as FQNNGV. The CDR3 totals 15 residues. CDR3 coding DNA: TGTGCCAGCAGCTCCGGGAGCCTAGGCATAGATACGCAGTATTTT. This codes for CASSSGSLGIDTQYF.

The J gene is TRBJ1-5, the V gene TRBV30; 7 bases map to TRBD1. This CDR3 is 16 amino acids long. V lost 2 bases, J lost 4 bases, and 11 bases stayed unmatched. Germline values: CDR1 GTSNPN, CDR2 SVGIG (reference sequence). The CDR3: CAWSPMDRLINQPQHF. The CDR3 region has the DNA TGTGCCTGGAGTCCCATGGACAGGCTAATTAATCAGCCCCAGCATTTT. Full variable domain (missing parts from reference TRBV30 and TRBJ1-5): SQTIHQWPATLVQPVGSPLSLECTVEGTSNPNLYWYRQAAGRGLQLLFYSVGIGQISSEVPQNLSASRPQDRQFILSSKKLLLSDSGFYLCAWSPMDRLINQPQHFGDGTRLSIL.

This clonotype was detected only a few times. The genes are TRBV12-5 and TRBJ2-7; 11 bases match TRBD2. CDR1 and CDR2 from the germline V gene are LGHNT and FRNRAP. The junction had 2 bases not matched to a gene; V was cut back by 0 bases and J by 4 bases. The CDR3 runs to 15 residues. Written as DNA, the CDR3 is TGTGCTAGTGGTTTGGTAACTAGCGGGAGTTACGAGCAGTACTTC. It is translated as CASGLVTSGSYEQYF.

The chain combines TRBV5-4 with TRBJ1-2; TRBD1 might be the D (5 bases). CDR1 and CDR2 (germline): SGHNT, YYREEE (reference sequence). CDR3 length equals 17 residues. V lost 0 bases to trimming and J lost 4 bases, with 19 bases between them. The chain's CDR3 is CASSLEGMAGQAYGYTF. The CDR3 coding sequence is TGTGCCAGCAGCTTGGAGGGTATGGCAGGGCAAGCCTATGGCTACACCTTC.

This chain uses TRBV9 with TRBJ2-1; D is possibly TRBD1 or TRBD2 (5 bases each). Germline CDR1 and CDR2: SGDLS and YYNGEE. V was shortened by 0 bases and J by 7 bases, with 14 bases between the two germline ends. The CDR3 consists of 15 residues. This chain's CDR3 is CASSVAARGENEQFF. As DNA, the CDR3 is TGTGCCAGCAGCGTAGCTGCTAGAGGGGAGAATGAGCAGTTCTTC.

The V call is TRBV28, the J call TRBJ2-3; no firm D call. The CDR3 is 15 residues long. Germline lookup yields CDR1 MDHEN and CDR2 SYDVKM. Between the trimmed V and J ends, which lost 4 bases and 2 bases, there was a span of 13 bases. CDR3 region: CASSSETGSTDTQYF. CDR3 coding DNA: TGTGCCAGCAGTTCCGAGACTGGTTCCACAGATACGCAGTATTTT.

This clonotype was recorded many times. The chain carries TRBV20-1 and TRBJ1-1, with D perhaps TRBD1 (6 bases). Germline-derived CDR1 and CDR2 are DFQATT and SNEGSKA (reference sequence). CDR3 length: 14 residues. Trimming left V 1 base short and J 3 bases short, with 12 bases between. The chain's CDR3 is CSARAWEGDTEAFF. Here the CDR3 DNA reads TGCAGTGCTAGAGCCTGGGAGGGGGACACTGAAGCTTTCTTT.

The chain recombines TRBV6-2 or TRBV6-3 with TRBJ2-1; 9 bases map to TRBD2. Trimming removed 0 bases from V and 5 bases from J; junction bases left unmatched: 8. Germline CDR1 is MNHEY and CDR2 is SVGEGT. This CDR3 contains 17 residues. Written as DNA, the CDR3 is TGTGCCAGCAGTTACTCATTTGGCGGGAGGGCTGACAATGAGCAGTTCTTC. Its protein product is CASSYSFGGRADNEQFF.

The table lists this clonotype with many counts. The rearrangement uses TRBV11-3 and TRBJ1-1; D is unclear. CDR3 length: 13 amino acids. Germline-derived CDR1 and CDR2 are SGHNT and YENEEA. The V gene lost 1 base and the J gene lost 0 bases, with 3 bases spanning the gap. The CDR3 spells CASSLGVNTEAFF. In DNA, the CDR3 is TGTGCCAGCAGCTTAGGAGTGAACACTGAAGCTTTCTTT.

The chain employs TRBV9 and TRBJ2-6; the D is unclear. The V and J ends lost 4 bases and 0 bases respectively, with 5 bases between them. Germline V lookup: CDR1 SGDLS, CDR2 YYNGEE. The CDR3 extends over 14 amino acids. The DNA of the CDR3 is TGTGCCAGCAGCCAACTCTCTGGGGCCAACGTCCTGACTTTC. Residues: CASSQLSGANVLTF.

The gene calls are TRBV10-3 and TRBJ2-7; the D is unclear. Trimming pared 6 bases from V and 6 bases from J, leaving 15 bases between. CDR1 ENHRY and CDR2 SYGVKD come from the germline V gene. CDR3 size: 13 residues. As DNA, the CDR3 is TGTGCCATCAGCCCCGCGTTAGCCGGCGAGCAGTACTTC. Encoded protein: CAISPALAGEQYF.

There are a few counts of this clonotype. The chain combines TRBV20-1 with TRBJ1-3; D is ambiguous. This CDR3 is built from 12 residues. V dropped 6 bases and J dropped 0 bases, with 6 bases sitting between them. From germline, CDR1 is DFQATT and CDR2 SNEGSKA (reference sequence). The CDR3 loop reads CSARASGNTIYF. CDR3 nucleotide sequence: TGCAGTGCGAGGGCCTCTGGAAACACCATATATTTT.

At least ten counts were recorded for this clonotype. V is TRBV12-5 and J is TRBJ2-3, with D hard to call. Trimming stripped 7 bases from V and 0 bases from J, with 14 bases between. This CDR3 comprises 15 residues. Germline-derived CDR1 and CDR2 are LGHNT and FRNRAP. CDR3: CASDSRSSSTDTQYF. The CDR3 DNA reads TGTGCTAGTGATAGTCGGAGTTCTAGCACAGATACGCAGTATTTT.

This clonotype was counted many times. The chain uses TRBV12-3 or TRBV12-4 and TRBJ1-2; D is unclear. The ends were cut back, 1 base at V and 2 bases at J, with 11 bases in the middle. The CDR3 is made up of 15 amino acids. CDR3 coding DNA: TGTGCCAGCAGTTTAGGGGAGATGAGAAACTATGGCTACACCTTC. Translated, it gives CASSLGEMRNYGYTF.

The CDR3 DNA reads as TGTGCCAGCAGCTTCGGGCAGGGCCGTGAAGCTTTCTTT. It specifies CASSFGQGREAFF. The V and J genes are TRBV5-6 and TRBJ1-1, with D possibly TRBD1 on 5 matching bases. Germline CDR1 and CDR2: SGHDT and YYEEEE. The V and J ends lost 2 bases and 7 bases respectively, with 12 bases between them. The CDR3 spans 13 residues.

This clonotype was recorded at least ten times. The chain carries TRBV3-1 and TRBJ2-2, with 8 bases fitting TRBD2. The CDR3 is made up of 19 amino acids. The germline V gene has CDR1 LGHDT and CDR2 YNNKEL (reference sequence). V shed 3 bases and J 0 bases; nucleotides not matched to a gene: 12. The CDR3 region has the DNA TGTGCCAGCAGCCAGGGGATTAGCGGGGAATTCGCGAACACCGGGGAGCTGTTTTTT. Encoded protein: CASSQGISGEFANTGELFF.

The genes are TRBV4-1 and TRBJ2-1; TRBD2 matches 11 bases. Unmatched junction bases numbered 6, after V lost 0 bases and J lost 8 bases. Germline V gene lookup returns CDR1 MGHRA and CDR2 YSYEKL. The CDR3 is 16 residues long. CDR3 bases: TGCGCCAGCAGCCAAGAAAAACTAGCGGGAGACTATGAGCAGTTCTTC. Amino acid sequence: CASSQEKLAGDYEQFF.

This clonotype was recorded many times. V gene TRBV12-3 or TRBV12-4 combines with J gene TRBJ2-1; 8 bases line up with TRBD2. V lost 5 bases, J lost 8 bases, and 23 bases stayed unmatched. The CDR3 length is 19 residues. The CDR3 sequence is CASSPPRVGRGGAYDEQFF. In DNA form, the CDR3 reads TGTGCCAGCAGTCCTCCCCGAGTGGGACGGGGGGGCGCATATGATGAGCAGTTCTTC.

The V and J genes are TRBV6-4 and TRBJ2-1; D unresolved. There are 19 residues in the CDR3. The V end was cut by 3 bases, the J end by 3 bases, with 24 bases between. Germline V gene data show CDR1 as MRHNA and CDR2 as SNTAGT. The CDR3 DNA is TGTGCCAGCAGTGATCGGCCCATTTCTAGGCATGGGCTCTACAATGAGCAGTTCTTC. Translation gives CASSDRPISRHGLYNEQFF.

The CDR3 here is CASSWGLNNEQFF. In DNA form, the CDR3 reads TGCGCCAGCAGCTGGGGACTGAACAATGAGCAGTTCTTC. The chain is built from TRBV5-1 and TRBJ2-1, with D maybe TRBD2 (6 bases). Trimming removed 3 bases at V and 5 bases at J, with 9 bases between. CDR1 and CDR2 (germline): SGHRS, YFSETQ. This CDR3 contains 13 residues.

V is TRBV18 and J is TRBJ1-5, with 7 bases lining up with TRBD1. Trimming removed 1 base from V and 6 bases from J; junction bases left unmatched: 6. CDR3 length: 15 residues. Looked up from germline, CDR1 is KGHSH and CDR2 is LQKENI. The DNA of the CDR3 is TGTGCCAGCTCACCACATTCGGACAGGCGTCAGCCCCAGCATTTT. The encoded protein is CASSPHSDRRQPQHF. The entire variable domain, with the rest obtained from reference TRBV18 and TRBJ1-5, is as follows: NAGVMQNPRHLVRRRGQEARLRCSPMKGHSHVYWYRQLPEEGLKFMVYLQKENIIDESGMPKERFSAEFPKEGPSILRIQQVVRGDSAAYFCASSPHSDRRQPQHFGDGTRLSIL.

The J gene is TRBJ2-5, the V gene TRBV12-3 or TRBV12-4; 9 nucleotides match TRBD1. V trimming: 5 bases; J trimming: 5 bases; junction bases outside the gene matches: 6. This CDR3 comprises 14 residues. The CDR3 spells CASSHTGGAETQYF. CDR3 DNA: TGTGCCAGCAGTCACACAGGGGGCGCGGAGACCCAGTACTTC.

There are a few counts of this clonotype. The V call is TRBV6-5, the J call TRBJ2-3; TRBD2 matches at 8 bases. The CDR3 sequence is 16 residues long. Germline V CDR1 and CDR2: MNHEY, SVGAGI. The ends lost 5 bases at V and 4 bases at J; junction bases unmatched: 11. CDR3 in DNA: TGTGCCAGCAGTGACGATGGCGGGGGGCTCGCAGATACGCAGTATTTT. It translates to CASSDDGGGLADTQYF.

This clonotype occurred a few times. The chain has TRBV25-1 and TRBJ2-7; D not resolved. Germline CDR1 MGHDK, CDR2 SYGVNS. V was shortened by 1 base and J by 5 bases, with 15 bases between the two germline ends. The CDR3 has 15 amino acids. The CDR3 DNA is TGTGCCAGCAGTGAATCGGACGGACCTCCTAACGAGCAGTACTTC. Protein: CASSESDGPPNEQYF.

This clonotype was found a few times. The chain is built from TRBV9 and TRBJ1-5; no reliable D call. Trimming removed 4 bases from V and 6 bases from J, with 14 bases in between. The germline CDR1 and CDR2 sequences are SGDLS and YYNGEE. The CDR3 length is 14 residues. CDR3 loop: CASSPRPSSQPQHF. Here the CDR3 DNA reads TGTGCCAGCAGCCCTCGCCCCTCGAGTCAGCCCCAGCATTTT.

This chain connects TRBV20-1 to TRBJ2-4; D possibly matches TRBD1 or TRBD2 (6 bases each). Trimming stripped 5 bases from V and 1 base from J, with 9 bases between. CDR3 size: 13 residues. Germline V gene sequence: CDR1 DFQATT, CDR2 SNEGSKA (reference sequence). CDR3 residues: CSAQGGAKNIQYF. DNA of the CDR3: TGCAGTGCTCAAGGGGGGGCCAAAAACATTCAGTACTTC.

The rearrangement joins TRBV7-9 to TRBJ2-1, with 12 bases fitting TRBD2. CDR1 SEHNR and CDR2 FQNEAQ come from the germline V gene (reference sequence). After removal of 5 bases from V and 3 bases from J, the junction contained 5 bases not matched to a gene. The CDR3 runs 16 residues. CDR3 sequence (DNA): TGTGCCAGCAGCAGGACTAGCGGGGCTGACTACAATGAGCAGTTCTTC. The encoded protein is CASSRTSGADYNEQFF.

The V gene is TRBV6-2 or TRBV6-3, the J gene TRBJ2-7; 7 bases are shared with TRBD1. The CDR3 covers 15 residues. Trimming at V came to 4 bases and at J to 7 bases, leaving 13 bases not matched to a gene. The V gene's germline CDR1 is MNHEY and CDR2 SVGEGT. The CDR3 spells CASSSAGQEAWEQYF. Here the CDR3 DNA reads TGTGCCAGCAGTTCTGCAGGACAGGAGGCCTGGGAGCAGTACTTC.

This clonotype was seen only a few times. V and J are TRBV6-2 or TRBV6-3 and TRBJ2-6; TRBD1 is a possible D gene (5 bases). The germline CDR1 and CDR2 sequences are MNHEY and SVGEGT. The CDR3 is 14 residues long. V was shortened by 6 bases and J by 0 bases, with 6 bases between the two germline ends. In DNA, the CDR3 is TGTGCCAGCAGGCAGGGCTCTGGGGCCAACGTCCTGACTTTC. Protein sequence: CASRQGSGANVLTF.

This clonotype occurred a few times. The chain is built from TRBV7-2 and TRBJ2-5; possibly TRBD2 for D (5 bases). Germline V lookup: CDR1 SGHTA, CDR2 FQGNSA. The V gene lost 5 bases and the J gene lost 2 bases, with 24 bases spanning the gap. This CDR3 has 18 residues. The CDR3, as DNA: TGTGCCAGCAGCCGGGCCCGGTTGGTCCGGACGGGACAAGAGACCCAGTACTTC. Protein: CASSRARLVRTGQETQYF.

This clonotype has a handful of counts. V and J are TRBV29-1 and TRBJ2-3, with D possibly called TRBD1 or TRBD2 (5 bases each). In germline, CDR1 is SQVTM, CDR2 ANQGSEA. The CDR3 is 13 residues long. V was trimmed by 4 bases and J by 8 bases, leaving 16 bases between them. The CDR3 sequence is CSVVGVGLGTQYF. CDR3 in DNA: TGCAGCGTTGTGGGGGTAGGGCTAGGTACGCAGTATTTT.